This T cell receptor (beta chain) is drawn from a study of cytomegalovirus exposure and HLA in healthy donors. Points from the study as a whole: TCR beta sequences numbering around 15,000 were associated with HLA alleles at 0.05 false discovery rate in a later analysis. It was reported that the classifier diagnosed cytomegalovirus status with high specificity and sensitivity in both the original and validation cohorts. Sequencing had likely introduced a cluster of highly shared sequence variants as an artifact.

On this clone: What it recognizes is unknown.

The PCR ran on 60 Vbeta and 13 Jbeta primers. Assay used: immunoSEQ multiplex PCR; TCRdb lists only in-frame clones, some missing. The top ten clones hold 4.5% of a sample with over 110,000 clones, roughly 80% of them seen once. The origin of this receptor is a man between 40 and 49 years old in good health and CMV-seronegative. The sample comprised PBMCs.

The CDR3 DNA is TGCAGCGTTGAAGATCGATACAGAAACTATGGCTACACCTTC. The encoded protein is CSVEDRYRNYGYTF. The rearrangement joins TRBV29-1 to TRBJ1-2; D gene ambiguous. Germline-derived CDR1 and CDR2 are SQVTM and ANQGSEA. CDR3 length equals 14 residues. Trimming took off 0 bases at V and 2 bases at J, with 10 bases between the two ends.